This T cell receptor beta chain was found in a study of T-cell reconstitution after alpha-beta-depleted transplantation in children. V lost 5 bases, J lost 0 bases, and 22 bases lay in between. The CDR3 is made up of 18 amino acids. A library of TCRbeta sequences, prepared with unique molecular identifiers, was generated. One entry per CDR3 protein, called by TCRdb with MiXCR from the PCR reads. The sample records 100,000 to 120,000 distinct CDR3 sequences, approximately 10% being singletons. This clonotype showed up many times. Sequencing used PBMCs from the stem cell graft donor, obtained from the stem cell graft. The rearrangement links TRBV12-3 or TRBV12-4 to TRBJ1-1; D remains unclear. This TCR came from a human donor who donated a stem cell graft to a child with acute lymphoblastic leukemia. DNA of the CDR3: TGTGCCAGCAGTCCAACTCTACGGGGAAGGCGGATGAACACTGAAGCTTTCTTT. This gives the protein CASSPTLRGRRMNTEAFF.